This TCR beta chain was documented in a study of graft-versus-host responses after intestinal transplantation. On the study more broadly: Every transplant recipient was induced with anti-thymocyte globulin, then maintained on tacrolimus and steroids for 2 to 4 years.

The germline gives CDR1 SNHLY, CDR2 FYNNEI. The trim removed 9 bases at V and 5 bases at J, leaving 16 bases unmatched. This CDR3 contains 16 residues. Sequencing was performed with immunoSEQ multiplex PCR; in TCRdb, only in-frame clones are kept and a portion is missing. The sample includes about 92,000 clones, about nine tenths of them seen just once. The count of this clone is one. Its antigen is currently unknown. The sequencing here drew on unstimulated CD8+ T cells sorted from spleen or lymph node cells, taken before intestinal transplant. This receptor was taken from a human donor who received an intestinal transplant. This chain joins TRBV2 and TRBJ2-1; 7 nucleotides align to TRBD2. CDR3 protein: CARTPGGREDDNEQFF. The CDR3 DNA follows: TGTGCCAGGACCCCGGGGGGACGGGAGGATGACAATGAGCAGTTCTTC.